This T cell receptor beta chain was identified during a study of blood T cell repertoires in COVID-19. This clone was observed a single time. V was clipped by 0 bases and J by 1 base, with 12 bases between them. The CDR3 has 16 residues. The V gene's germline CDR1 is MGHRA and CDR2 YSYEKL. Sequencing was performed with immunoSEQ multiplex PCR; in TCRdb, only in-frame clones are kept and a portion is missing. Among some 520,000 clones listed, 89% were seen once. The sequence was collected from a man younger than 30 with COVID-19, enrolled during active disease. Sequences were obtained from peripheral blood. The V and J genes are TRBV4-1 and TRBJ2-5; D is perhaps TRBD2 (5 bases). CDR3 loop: CASSQDPLRGQETQYF. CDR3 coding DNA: TGCGCCAGCAGCCAAGATCCTTTACGGGGCCAAGAGACCCAGTACTTC.